This is a list of T cell receptor beta chains from one sample in a study of T-cell reconstitution after alpha-beta-depleted transplantation in children. TCRdb independently ran MiXCR on the PCR reads; one entry per CDR3 protein. This sample carries under 140,000 distinct CDR3 sequences, about 9.3% of them seen once, and the ten largest clones take about 8.8%. The input for sequencing was PBMCs from the stem cell graft donor, taken from the stem cell graft. The receptors originated from a human donor who donated a stem cell graft to a child with acute lymphoblastic leukemia. Each CDR3 is given with its conserved first and last residue. Fields, in order: clone size, V gene, J gene, CDR3 protein. Only some rows state a clone size, as once, few, many or a class for expanded clones.

clone size: many; V gene: TRBV15; J gene: TRBJ1-2; CDR3 protein: CATSRVTGDLGYGYTF
clone size: many; V gene: TRBV7-8; J gene: TRBJ2-7; CDR3 protein: CASSLQGNPYEQYF
clone size: many; V gene: TRBV13; J gene: TRBJ2-7; CDR3 protein: CASSSGNEQYF
clone size: few; V gene: TRBV10-3; J gene: TRBJ2-1; CDR3 protein: CAISEVASGTEQFF
clone size: NA; V gene: TRBV19; J gene: TRBJ1-5; CDR3 protein: CASTPSGTGNQPQHF
clone size: NA; V gene: TRBV30; J gene: TRBJ2-2; CDR3 protein: CAWKSLAGSGELFF
clone size: NA; V gene: TRBV18; J gene: TRBJ2-3; CDR3 protein: CASSPSLTDTQYF
clone size: many; V gene: TRBV12-3/TRBV12-4; J gene: TRBJ2-4; CDR3 protein: CASRLETKNIQYF
clone size: many; V gene: TRBV5-5; J gene: TRBJ2-7; CDR3 protein: CASSQVSGSGSYEQYF
clone size: NA; V gene: TRBV18; J gene: TRBJ1-5; CDR3 protein: CASSPREAGHQPQHF
clone size: many; V gene: TRBV5-1; J gene: TRBJ1-1; CDR3 protein: CASSWGQGANTEAFF
clone size: many; V gene: TRBV3-1; J gene: TRBJ1-5; CDR3 protein: CASSFRQGTQPQHF
clone size: many; V gene: TRBV6-5; J gene: TRBJ1-1; CDR3 protein: CASSYGRGGDTEAFF
clone size: many; V gene: TRBV6-2/TRBV6-3; J gene: TRBJ2-7; CDR3 protein: CASSYLPDRPTF
clone size: many; V gene: TRBV7-9; J gene: TRBJ2-2; CDR3 protein: CASSPPSEGELFF
clone size: many; V gene: TRBV18; J gene: TRBJ2-4; CDR3 protein: CASSPWQGEAKNIQYF
clone size: many; V gene: TRBV6-1; J gene: TRBJ2-5; CDR3 protein: CASTTRWGQGGQETQYF
clone size: many; V gene: TRBV5-1; J gene: TRBJ1-1; CDR3 protein: CASSLRGLQYTEAFF
clone size: many; V gene: TRBV6-1; J gene: TRBJ2-5; CDR3 protein: CASERRGEETQYF
clone size: many; V gene: TRBV6-1; J gene: TRBJ1-2; CDR3 protein: CASSTGTGGLGGYTF
clone size: many; V gene: TRBV12-3/TRBV12-4; J gene: TRBJ1-4; CDR3 protein: CASSFSGTGRIAKLFF
clone size: NA; V gene: TRBV4-3; J gene: TRBJ1-4; CDR3 protein: CASSQVAGRRGKLFF
clone size: many; V gene: TRBV29-1; J gene: TRBJ2-3; CDR3 protein: CSVETGADTQYF
clone size: many; V gene: TRBV5-1; J gene: TRBJ2-5; CDR3 protein: CASSMLAGDPQETQYF
clone size: many; V gene: TRBV11-2; J gene: TRBJ2-5; CDR3 protein: CASSSTAAPYQETQYF
clone size: many; V gene: TRBV19; J gene: TRBJ1-1; CDR3 protein: CASSAFAGWTEAFF
clone size: many; V gene: TRBV5-1; J gene: TRBJ1-6; CDR3 protein: CASSLESNSPLHF
clone size: NA; V gene: TRBV3-1; J gene: TRBJ2-2; CDR3 protein: CASSQGSANTGELFF
clone size: many; V gene: TRBV6-1; J gene: TRBJ2-4; CDR3 protein: CASSEGPANIQYF
clone size: once; V gene: TRBV7-8; J gene: TRBJ2-1; CDR3 protein: CASSPPGGYRDAFF
clone size: many; V gene: TRBV7-3; J gene: TRBJ2-6; CDR3 protein: CASSLRPPEYGANVLTF
clone size: many; V gene: TRBV20-1; J gene: TRBJ2-4; CDR3 protein: CSASSGYGKNIQYF
clone size: many; V gene: TRBV6-2/TRBV6-3; J gene: TRBJ2-7; CDR3 protein: CASSYVGAKTYEQYF
clone size: many; V gene: TRBV10-3; J gene: TRBJ1-2; CDR3 protein: CAITQRGDSYGYTF
clone size: few; V gene: TRBV25-1; J gene: TRBJ2-7; CDR3 protein: CASSHTGAEQYF
clone size: many; V gene: TRBV7-8; J gene: TRBJ2-7; CDR3 protein: CASRKFQGPSYEQYF
clone size: many; V gene: TRBV7-2; J gene: TRBJ1-3; CDR3 protein: CASSLGLGGSGNTIYF
clone size: many; V gene: TRBV6-1; J gene: TRBJ1-3; CDR3 protein: CASNQRLRGGPLSGNTIYF
clone size: NA; V gene: TRBV30; J gene: TRBJ2-3; CDR3 protein: CAWGQRTDTQYF
clone size: many; V gene: TRBV12-3/TRBV12-4; J gene: TRBJ2-2; CDR3 protein: CASSLDLGSNTGELFF
clone size: many; V gene: TRBV6-5; J gene: TRBJ2-1; CDR3 protein: CASSYDPYLTSGAHNEQFF
clone size: NA; V gene: TRBV4-3; J gene: TRBJ1-5; CDR3 protein: CASSQDRVSNQPQHF
clone size: many; V gene: TRBV28; J gene: TRBJ2-5; CDR3 protein: CASNPLQGGRETQYF
clone size: many; V gene: TRBV5-1; J gene: TRBJ2-4; CDR3 protein: CASSLDTSGALNIQYF
clone size: many; V gene: TRBV5-5; J gene: TRBJ2-7; CDR3 protein: CASSSDRGVDEQYF
clone size: few; V gene: TRBV7-8; J gene: TRBJ1-1; CDR3 protein: CASSLARPNTEAFF
clone size: many; V gene: TRBV5-1; J gene: TRBJ2-2; CDR3 protein: CASSSGQGSGELFF
clone size: few; V gene: TRBV7-2; J gene: TRBJ2-5; CDR3 protein: CASSLGTGRQETQYF
clone size: many; V gene: TRBV18; J gene: TRBJ1-1; CDR3 protein: CASSPLSGSNGNTEAFF
clone size: many; V gene: TRBV7-9; J gene: TRBJ2-2; CDR3 protein: CAMGARTGELFF
clone size: many; V gene: TRBV4-3; J gene: TRBJ1-2; CDR3 protein: CASSRGPNYGYTF
clone size: NA; V gene: TRBV10-3; J gene: TRBJ2-7; CDR3 protein: CAIKDKSYEQYF
clone size: many; V gene: TRBV5-1; J gene: TRBJ2-2; CDR3 protein: CASSLDGVTSGTGELFF
clone size: many; V gene: TRBV3-1; J gene: TRBJ2-7; CDR3 protein: CASSQAGGFSYEQYF